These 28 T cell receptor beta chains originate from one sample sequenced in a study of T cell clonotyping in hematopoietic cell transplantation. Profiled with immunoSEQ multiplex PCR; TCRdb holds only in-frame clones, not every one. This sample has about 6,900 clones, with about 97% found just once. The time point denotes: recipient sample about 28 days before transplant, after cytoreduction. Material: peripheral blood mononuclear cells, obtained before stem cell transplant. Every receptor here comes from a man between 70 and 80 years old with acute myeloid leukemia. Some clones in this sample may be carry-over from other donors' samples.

The CDR3 nucleotides are TGTGCCAGCAGCCCCCAAAGCAGGGTTCCGAATCAGCCCCAGCATTTT. This translates into CASSPQSRVPNQPQHF. This chain links TRBV7-3 with TRBJ1-5, with a tentative D call TRBD1 (5 bases). CDR1 SGHTA and CDR2 FQGTGA come from the germline V gene. V lost 5 bases to trimming and J lost 4 bases, with 18 bases between them. This CDR3 contains 16 residues.

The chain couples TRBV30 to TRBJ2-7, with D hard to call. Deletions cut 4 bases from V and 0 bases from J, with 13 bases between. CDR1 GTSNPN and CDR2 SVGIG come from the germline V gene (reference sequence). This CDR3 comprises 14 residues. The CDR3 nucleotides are TGTGCCTGGATGCCCTTTGACGGCTCCTACGAGCAGTACTTC. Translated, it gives CAWMPFDGSYEQYF.

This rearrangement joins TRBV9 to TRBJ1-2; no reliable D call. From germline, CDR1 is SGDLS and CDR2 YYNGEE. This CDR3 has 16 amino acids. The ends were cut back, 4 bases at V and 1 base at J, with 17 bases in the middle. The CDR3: CASSPRGGVLNYGYTF. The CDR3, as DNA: TGTGCCAGCAGCCCCCGAGGCGGGGTTCTTAACTATGGCTACACCTTC.

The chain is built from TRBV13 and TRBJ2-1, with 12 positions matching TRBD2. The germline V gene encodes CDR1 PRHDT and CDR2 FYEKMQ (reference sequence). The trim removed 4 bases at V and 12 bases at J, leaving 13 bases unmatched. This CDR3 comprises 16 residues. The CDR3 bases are TGTGCCAGCAGCTCGCGACTAGCGGGGGTTCTTAACATGCAGTTCTTC. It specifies CASSSRLAGVLNMQFF.

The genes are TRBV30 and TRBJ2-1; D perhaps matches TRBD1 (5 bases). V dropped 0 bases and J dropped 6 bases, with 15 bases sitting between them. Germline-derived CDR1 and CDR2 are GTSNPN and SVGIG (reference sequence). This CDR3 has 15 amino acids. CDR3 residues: CAWSVGQGRVNEQFF. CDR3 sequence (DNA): TGTGCCTGGAGTGTGGGGCAGGGAAGGGTCAATGAGCAGTTCTTC.

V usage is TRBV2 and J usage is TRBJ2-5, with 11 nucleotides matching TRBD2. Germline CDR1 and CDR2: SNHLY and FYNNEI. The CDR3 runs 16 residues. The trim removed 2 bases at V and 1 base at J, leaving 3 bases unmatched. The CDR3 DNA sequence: TGTGCCAGCAGTGAAATTCTAGCGGGGGGCCAAGAGACCCAGTACTTC. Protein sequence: CASSEILAGGQETQYF.

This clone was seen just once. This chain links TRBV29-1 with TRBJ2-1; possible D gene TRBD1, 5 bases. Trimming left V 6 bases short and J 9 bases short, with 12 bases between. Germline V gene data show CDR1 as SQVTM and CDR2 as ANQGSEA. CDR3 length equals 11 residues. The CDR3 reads CSVGLGREQFF. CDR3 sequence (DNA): TGCAGCGTCGGGCTGGGGCGTGAGCAGTTCTTC.

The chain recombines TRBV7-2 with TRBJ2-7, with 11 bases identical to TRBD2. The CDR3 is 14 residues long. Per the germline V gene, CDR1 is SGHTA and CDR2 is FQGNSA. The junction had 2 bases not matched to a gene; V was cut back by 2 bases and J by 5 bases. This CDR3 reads CASSLLGLADEQYF. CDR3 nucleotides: TGTGCCAGCAGCTTATTGGGACTAGCGGACGAGCAGTACTTC.

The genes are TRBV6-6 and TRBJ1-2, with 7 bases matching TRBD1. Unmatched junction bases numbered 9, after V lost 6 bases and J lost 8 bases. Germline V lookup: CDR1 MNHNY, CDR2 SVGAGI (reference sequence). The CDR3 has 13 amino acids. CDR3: CASRWDSGSGYTF. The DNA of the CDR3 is TGTGCCAGCAGGTGGGACAGCGGCTCGGGCTACACCTTC.

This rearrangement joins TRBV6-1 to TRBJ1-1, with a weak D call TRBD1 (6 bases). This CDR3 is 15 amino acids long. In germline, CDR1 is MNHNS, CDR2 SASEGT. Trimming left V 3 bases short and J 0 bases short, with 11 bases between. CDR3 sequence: CASSELGQLNTEAFF. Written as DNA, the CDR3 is TGTGCCAGCAGTGAGCTTGGACAGCTGAACACTGAAGCTTTCTTT.

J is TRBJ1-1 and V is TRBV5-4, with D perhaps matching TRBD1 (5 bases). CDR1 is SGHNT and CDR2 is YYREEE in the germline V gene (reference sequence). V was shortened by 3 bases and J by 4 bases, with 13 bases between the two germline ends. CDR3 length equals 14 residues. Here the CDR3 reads CASSWTGGATEAFF. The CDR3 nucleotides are TGTGCCAGCAGCTGGACGGGAGGGGCCACTGAAGCTTTCTTT.

The CDR3 loop reads CASSFSTGNTEAFF. The CDR3 nucleotides read TGTGCCAGCAGCTTCTCGACAGGGAACACTGAAGCTTTCTTT. The chain couples TRBV13 to TRBJ1-1; a weak D match, TRBD1 (6 bases). The CDR3 runs to 14 residues. The V end was cut by 3 bases, the J end by 1 base, with 9 bases between. The germline gives CDR1 PRHDT, CDR2 FYEKMQ (reference sequence).

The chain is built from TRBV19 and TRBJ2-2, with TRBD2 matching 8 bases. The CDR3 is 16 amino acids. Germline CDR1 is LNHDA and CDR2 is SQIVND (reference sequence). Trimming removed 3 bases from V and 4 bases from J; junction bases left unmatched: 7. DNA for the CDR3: TGTGCCAGTAGTATGTTGCGGGGGGCTGGCACCGGGGAGCTGTTTTTT. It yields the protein CASSMLRGAGTGELFF. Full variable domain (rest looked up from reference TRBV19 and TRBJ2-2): DGGITQSPKYLFRKEGQNVTLSCEQNLNHDAMYWYRQDPGQGLRLIYYSQIVNDFQKGDIAEGYSVSREKKESFPLTVTSAQKNPTAFYLCASSMLRGAGTGELFFGEGSRLTVL.

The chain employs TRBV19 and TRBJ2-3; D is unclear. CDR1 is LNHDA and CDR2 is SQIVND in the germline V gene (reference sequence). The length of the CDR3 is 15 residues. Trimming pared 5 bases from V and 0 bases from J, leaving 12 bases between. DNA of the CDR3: TGTGCCAGTAGTCCTCCGTACGGTAGCACAGATACGCAGTATTTT. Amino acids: CASSPPYGSTDTQYF.

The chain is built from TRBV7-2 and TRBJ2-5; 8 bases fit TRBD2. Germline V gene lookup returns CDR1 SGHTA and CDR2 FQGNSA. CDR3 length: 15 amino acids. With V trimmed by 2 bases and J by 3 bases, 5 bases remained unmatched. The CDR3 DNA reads TGTGCCAGCAGCTTAATCAGTAGCGGGAAAGAGACCCAGTACTTC. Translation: CASSLISSGKETQYF.

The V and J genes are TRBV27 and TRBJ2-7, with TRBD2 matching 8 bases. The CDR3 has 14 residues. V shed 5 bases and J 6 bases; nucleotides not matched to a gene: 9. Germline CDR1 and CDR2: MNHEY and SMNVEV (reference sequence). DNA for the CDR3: TGTGCCAGCAGTCCTCTCGGGAGGGCGGTCGAGCAGTACTTC. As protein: CASSPLGRAVEQYF.

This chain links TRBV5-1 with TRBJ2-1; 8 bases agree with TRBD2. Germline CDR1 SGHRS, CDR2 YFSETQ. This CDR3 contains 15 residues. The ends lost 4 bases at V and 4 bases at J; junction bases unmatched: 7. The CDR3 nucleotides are TGCGCCAGCAGCATAGAGCGGGGGCCTTACAATGAGCAGTTCTTC. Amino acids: CASSIERGPYNEQFF. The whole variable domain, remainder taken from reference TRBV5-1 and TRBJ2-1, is KAGVTQTPRYLIKTRGQQVTLSCSPISGHRSVSWYQQTPGQGLQFLFEYFSETQRNKGNFPGRFSGRQFSNSRSEMNVSTLELGDSALYLCASSIERGPYNEQFFGPGTRLTVL.

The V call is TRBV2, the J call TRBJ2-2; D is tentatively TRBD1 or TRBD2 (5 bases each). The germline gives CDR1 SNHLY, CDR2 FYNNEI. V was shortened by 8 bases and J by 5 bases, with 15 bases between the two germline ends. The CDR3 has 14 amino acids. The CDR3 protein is CASRRDPGTGELFF. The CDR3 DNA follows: TGTGCCAGCCGTCGGGACCCGGGAACCGGGGAGCTGTTTTTT.

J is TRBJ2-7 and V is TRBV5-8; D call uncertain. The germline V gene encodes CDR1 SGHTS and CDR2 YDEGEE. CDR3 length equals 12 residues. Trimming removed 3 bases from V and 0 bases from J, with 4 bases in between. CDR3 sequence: CASSSTSYEQYF. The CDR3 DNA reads TGTGCCAGCAGCTCTACCTCCTACGAGCAGTACTTC.

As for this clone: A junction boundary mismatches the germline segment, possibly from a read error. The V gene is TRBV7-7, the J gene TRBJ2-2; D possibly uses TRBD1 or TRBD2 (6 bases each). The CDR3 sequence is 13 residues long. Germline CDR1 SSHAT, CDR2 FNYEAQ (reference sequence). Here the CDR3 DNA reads TGTGCTAGCAGCCCCGGGGGCTCCGGGGAGCTGTTTTTT. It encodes CASSPGGSGELFF.

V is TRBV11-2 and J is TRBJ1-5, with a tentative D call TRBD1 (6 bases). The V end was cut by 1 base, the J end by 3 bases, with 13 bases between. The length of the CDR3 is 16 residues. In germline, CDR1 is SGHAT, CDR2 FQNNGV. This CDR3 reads CASSLGSGQINQPQHF. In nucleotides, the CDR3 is TGTGCCAGCAGCTTAGGTAGTGGACAGATCAATCAGCCCCAGCATTTT.

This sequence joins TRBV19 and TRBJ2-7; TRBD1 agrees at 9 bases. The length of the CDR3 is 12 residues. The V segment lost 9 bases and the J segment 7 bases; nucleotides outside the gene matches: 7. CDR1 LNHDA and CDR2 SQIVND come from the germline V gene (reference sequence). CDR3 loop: CASGQGPGEQYF. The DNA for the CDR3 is TGTGCCAGCGGACAGGGGCCAGGAGAGCAGTACTTC.

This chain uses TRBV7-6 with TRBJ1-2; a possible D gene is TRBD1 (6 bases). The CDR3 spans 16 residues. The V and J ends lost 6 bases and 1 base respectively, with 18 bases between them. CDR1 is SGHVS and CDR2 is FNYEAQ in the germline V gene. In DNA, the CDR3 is TGTGCCAGCAGAGACCGTCCTGGACAGAGTAACTATGGCTACACCTTC. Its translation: CASRDRPGQSNYGYTF. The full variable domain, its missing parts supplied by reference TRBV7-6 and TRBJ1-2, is GAGVSQSPRYKVTKRGQDVALRCDPISGHVSLYWYRQALGQGPEFLTYFNYEAQQDKSGLPNDRFSAERPEGSISTLTIQRTEQRDSAMYRCASRDRPGQSNYGYTFGSGTRLTVV.

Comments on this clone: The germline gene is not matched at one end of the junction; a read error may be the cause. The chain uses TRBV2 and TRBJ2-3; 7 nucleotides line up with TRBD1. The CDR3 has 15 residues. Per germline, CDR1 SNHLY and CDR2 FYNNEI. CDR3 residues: CASREDRVYTDTQYF. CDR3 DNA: TGTGCCAGCAGGGAAGACAGGGTATACACAGATACGCAGTATTTT.

DNA of the CDR3: TGTGCCAGCAGCTTGGCCCCCAGGCCGGAATCTCTCTATGGCTACACCTTC. This gives the protein CASSLAPRPESLYGYTF. V usage is TRBV5-6 and J usage is TRBJ1-2; D gene uncertain. CDR1 SGHDT and CDR2 YYEEEE come from the germline V gene. The CDR3 extends over 17 amino acids. Trimming removed 0 bases from V and 4 bases from J, with 19 bases in between.

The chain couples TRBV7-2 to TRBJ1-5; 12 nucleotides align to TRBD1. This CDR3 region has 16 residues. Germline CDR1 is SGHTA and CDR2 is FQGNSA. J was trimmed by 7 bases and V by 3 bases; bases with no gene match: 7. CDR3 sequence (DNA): TGTGCCAGCAGCTTCGGGACAGGGGGCATTGGCCAGCCCCAGCATTTT. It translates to CASSFGTGGIGQPQHF.

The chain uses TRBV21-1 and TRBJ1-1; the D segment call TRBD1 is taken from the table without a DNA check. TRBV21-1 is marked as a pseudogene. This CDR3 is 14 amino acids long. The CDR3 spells CASSVETEDPEAFF. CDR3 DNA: TGTGCCAGCAGCGTTGAGACAGAAGACCCTGAAGCTTTCTTT.

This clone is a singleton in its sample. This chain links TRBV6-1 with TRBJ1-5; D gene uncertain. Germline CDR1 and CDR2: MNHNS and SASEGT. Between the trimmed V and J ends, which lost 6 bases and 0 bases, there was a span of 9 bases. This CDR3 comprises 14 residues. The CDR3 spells CASSLTDSNQPQHF. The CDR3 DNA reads TGTGCCAGCAGCCTCACTGATAGCAATCAGCCCCAGCATTTT.